Listed here are 6 T cell receptor beta chains from one sample, sequenced in a study of blood T cell repertoires in COVID-19. The method was immunoSEQ multiplex PCR; TCRdb's version includes in-frame clones alone and lacks a portion of them. The sample includes about 120,000 clones, 65% to 80% of them seen just once. The sample was peripheral blood. These receptors were taken from a man between 65 and 79 years old with acute or convalescent COVID-19.

This clone was counted once. This chain joins TRBV11-2 and TRBJ2-1, with D perhaps matching TRBD2 (5 bases). The ends were cut back, 3 bases at V and 6 bases at J, with 24 bases in the middle. The CDR3 consists of 18 residues. CDR1 and CDR2 (germline): SGHAT, FQNNGV. Here the CDR3 reads CASSFRSDPRSEGNEQFF. In DNA form, the CDR3 reads TGTGCCAGCAGCTTCCGGAGCGATCCTCGGAGTGAGGGCAATGAGCAGTTCTTC. Full variable domain (outside the CDR3, taken from reference TRBV11-2 and TRBJ2-1): EAGVAQSPRYKIIEKRQSVAFWCNPISGHATLYWYQQILGQGPKLLIQFQNNGVVDDSQLPKDRFSAERLKGVDSTLKIQPAKLEDSAVYLCASSFRSDPRSEGNEQFFGPGTRLTVL.

This chain connects TRBV7-8 to TRBJ1-2, with no clear D. This CDR3 has 17 residues. Germline V gene sequence: CDR1 SGHVS, CDR2 FQNEAQ. Trimming shortened V by 1 base and J by 1 base, and 16 bases separated the two germline ends. The CDR3 loop reads CASSLVGILDINYGYTF. In DNA, the CDR3 is TGTGCCAGCAGCTTAGTCGGGATCCTAGATATTAACTATGGCTACACCTTC. Using reference TRBV7-8 and TRBJ1-2 for the parts outside the CDR3, the full variable domain is GAGVSQSPRYKVAKRGQDVALRCDPISGHVSLFWYQQALGQGPEFLTYFQNEAQLDKSGLPSDRFFAERPEGSVSTLKIQRTQQEDSAVYLCASSLVGILDINYGYTFGSGTRLTVV.

The chain uses TRBV5-1 and TRBJ2-5, with D possibly TRBD2 on 5 matching bases. Germline V gives CDR1 SGHRS, CDR2 YFSETQ. The CDR3 is 16 amino acids. The V end lost 0 bases, the J end lost 1 base, and 13 bases lay between the germline ends. CDR3 amino acids: CASSLVSGDIQETQYF. The CDR3 nucleotides are TGCGCCAGCAGCTTGGTTTCCGGGGATATCCAAGAGACCCAGTACTTC.

This clone was counted a few times. This chain uses TRBV12-3 or TRBV12-4 with TRBJ1-2; D might be TRBD1 (5 bases). This CDR3 has 13 amino acids. Trimming took 1 base from V and 5 from J, leaving 8 bases between them. The CDR3 sequence: CASSLDRNYGYTF. The CDR3 coding sequence is TGTGCCAGCAGTTTAGACAGGAATTATGGCTACACCTTC.

This clone has only a few counts. The chain carries TRBV28 and TRBJ1-4; no definite D call. The CDR3 consists of 13 residues. Germline CDR1 MDHEN, CDR2 SYDVKM. Trimming removed 8 bases from V and 0 bases from J, with 7 bases in between. The CDR3 loop is CASQEATNEKLFF. The CDR3 bases are TGTGCCAGCCAGGAGGCAACTAATGAAAAACTGTTTTTT.

The J gene is TRBJ2-3, the V gene TRBV5-1; D is possibly TRBD2 (6 bases). The CDR3 is 15 amino acids. V lost 3 bases, J lost 0 bases, and 11 bases lay in between. The V gene's germline CDR1 is SGHRS and CDR2 YFSETQ. CDR3 sequence: CASSSVGSSTDTQYF. DNA of the CDR3: TGCGCCAGCAGCTCGGTCGGGAGTAGCACAGATACGCAGTATTTT. Full variable domain (missing parts from reference TRBV5-1 and TRBJ2-3): KAGVTQTPRYLIKTRGQQVTLSCSPISGHRSVSWYQQTPGQGLQFLFEYFSETQRNKGNFPGRFSGRQFSNSRSEMNVSTLELGDSALYLCASSSVGSSTDTQYFGPGTRLTVL.